Given below is one TCR beta chain in context. Its antigen is still unknown. TCR beta libraries were made by quantitative 5'-RACE with molecular barcodes. TCRdb reprocessed the 5' RACE reads with MiXCR, giving one entry per CDR3 protein. The profile covers about 300,000 distinct CDR3 sequences, with around 21% appearing a single time and about 3.7% taken by the ten largest. The sample originates from a study of CD8 T cells in ankylosing spondylitis. General study results and limits: The authors found the disease-linked clones to be CD8+ and relatively rare in peripheral blood. According to the report, clones linked to the disease were significantly enriched in matched synovial fluid samples taken from ankylosing spondylitis patients. What seemed typical of ankylosing spondylitis blood was a TCR beta motif built from eight highly homologous variants.

The CDR3 contains 14 residues. The germline CDR1 and CDR2 sequences are DFQATT and SNEGSKA (reference sequence). V lost 6 bases and J lost 3; bases outside the gene matches: 5. J is TRBJ2-1 and V is TRBV20-1, with 10 bases fitting TRBD2. The specimen sequenced was blood, either unsorted or a sorted T cell fraction (not recorded which). This clonotype was sampled from a female donor with ankylosing spondylitis or in good health (not recorded which). The CDR3 protein is CSALSSGGYNEQFF. Here the CDR3 DNA reads TGCAGTGCCCTTTCTAGCGGGGGCTACAATGAGCAGTTCTTC.